This TCR beta chain originates from a study of shared clonotypes between healthy human individuals. Study context: With ages of 18 to 49, the donors were two women and a few men.

For this clone: Its antigen is unknown.

CDR1 and CDR2 (germline): MRHNA, SNTAGT. The CDR3 has 14 residues. V lost 4 bases, J lost 6 bases, and 2 bases stayed unmatched. General study findings and limits: Compared with memory subsets, naive subsets generally had larger estimated richness.

TCRdb keeps only in-frame clones here, not all; method: immunoSEQ multiplex PCR. The sample has about 2.3 million clones, 90% to 95% seen once. The sample comprised naive CD4+ T cells from PBMCs. Described subset: CD45RA+ positively selected. The TCR comes from a man aged 18-30 years in good health. Some clones in this sample may be carry-over from other donors' samples. The V call is TRBV6-4, the J call TRBJ2-1; 11 nucleotides agree with TRBD2. The CDR3 DNA follows: TGTGCCAGCAGTGTACTAGCGGGAGCCAATGAGCAGTTCTTC. Its protein product is CASSVLAGANEQFF.